Listed here is a single T cell receptor (beta chain). Its antigen is currently unknown. The entry originates in a study of TIL therapy for anti-PD-1-resistant metastatic lung cancer. General observations from the study: Treatment-naive, never-smoker and oncogene-addicted patients were overrepresented in this highly selected cohort.

The time point was: pre-treatment sample, taken before nivolumab and TIL therapy. This was the immunoSEQ v3 assay. Method: immunoSEQ multiplex PCR; TCRdb's copy keeps in-frame clones and lacks some. This table holds 50,000 to 65,000 clones, approximately 69% found once. Material: blood, obtained at baseline. The sequence was obtained from a person between 25 and 80 years old with non-small cell lung cancer.

CDR3 amino acids: CASSLIAALGYTF. The CDR3, as DNA: TGTGCCAGCAGCTTAATTGCAGCATTGGGCTACACCTTC. This chain connects TRBV7-2 to TRBJ1-2; D remains ambiguous. The germline gives CDR1 SGHTA, CDR2 FQGNSA. Trimming shortened V by 2 bases and J by 8 bases, and 12 bases separated the two germline ends. The CDR3 is 13 residues long. Drawing the rest from reference TRBV7-2 and TRBJ1-2, the complete variable domain is GAGVSQSPSNKVTEKGKDVELRCDPISGHTALYWYRQSLGQGLEFLIYFQGNSAPDKSGLPSDRFSAERTGGSVSTLTIQRTQQEDSAVYLCASSLIAALGYTFGSGTRLTVV.